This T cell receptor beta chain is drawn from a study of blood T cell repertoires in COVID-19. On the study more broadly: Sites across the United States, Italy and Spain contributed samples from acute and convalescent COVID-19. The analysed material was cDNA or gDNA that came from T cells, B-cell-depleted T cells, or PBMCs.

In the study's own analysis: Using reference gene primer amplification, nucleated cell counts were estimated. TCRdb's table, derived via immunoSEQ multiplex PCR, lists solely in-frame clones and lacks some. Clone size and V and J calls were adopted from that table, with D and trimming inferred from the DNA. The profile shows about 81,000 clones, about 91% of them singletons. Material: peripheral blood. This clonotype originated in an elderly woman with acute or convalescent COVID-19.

CDR3: CASSRKPGGTSYNEQFF. DNA of the CDR3: TGTGCCAGCAGCCGAAAGCCAGGGGGGACATCTTACAATGAGCAGTTCTTC. The rearrangement links TRBV4-2 to TRBJ2-1; the D gene is possibly TRBD1 (7 bases). The V end lost 4 bases, the J end lost 4 bases, and 20 bases lay between the germline ends. Germline V lookup: CDR1 LGHNA, CDR2 YNFKEQ. The CDR3 contains 17 residues.